This T cell receptor (beta chain) was recovered during a study of blood T cell repertoires in COVID-19 (dated by TCRdb to 2018 to 2021). About the study as a whole: Samples covering the acute and convalescent phases of COVID-19 were provided by collaborators in the United States, Italy and Spain. The prospective study material was composed of cDNA or gDNA derived from T cells, B-cell-depleted T cells, or PBMCs. Where HLA class I and class II types were available, the types were taken from metadata supplied by the sample provider, not from assay-based typing. The samples were drawn from two sources: the first 160 participants of the ongoing ImmuneRACE study, and 1,200 or so subjects contributed by 6 global collaborators. The repertoires were released in a freely available public database meant as a resource for research on the immune response to SARS-CoV-2. Nearly every sample came with metadata listing a de-identified subject ID, COVID-19 status, age in years and sex. The dataset comprised deeply sampled blood TCRbeta repertoires from subjects exposed to, actively infected with, or recovered from COVID-19.

Turning to this clone: Its antigen is currently not known. No clone much larger than this one lies a single base away; base qualities are absent.

TCRbeta CDR3 regions were amplified from genomic DNA using the immunoSEQ Assay, a bias-controlled multiplex PCR. Processing in the source paper ran as follows. Within the assay, amplification of reference gene primers was used to estimate how many nucleated cells each sample contained. Sequence reads were collapsed and filtered to measure the absolute abundance of every unique TCRbeta CDR3 rearrangement. For each sample, productive Simpson clonality was calculated as the square root of Simpson's diversity index over productive rearrangements. TCRdb mirrors the immuneACCESS table, restricted to in-frame sequences. Some clones are absent from its copies; in checked studies, under half trace to an unresolved V gene, and the reason for the others is unknown. The V and J calls and clone size were taken over from that table, and D and trimming were inferred from the DNA. Across this sample there are around 140,000 clones, with about 87% seen only once. About 1.7% of the sample comes from the top ten.

Looking up the germline V gene yields CDR1 SGHRS and CDR2 YFSETQ. At the junction V is shortened by 4 bases and J by 3 bases, with 11 bases in between. Including the terminal cysteine and phenylalanine, the CDR3 comprises 14 residues. Just CDR3 DNA is preserved here, 42 bases in frame from base 1. Here is what the overall study found, with its caveats: Clinical and demographic metadata were provided uncurated, with the amount varying by source and participant.

The collaborating institutions used their own protocols to collect whole blood in K2EDTA tubes. For TCRbeta analysis, collaborators shipped samples in one of three forms: frozen whole blood, isolated PBMCs, or DNA extracted from either of those sample types. The sequence links TRBV5-1 to TRBJ1-5, with a tentative D gene TRBD1 over 6 matching bases. The material sequenced was peripheral blood. This clonotype was obtained from a woman aged 50 to 65 with acute or convalescent COVID-19. The CDR3 reads CASSPQGPNQPQHF. In nucleotides, the sequence is TGCGCCAGCAGCCCACAGGGTCCCAATCAGCCCCAGCATTTT.